These 7 T cell receptor beta chains were all obtained from the same sample, sequenced in a study of T cell repertoires in cytomegalovirus infection. Each CDR3 protein is one row after TCRdb ran MiXCR on the reads. The table includes 250,000 to 300,000 distinct CDR3 sequences, about a quarter detected once. Input material: PBMCs. These TCRs come from a human donor in good health (CMV status not recorded). Some clones in this sample may be carry-over from other donors' samples.

This clonotype was seen a few times. This sequence joins TRBV5-4 and TRBJ2-5, with TRBD1 identical over 7 bases. The ends lost 1 base at V and 3 bases at J; junction bases unmatched: 9. Germline V gene data show CDR1 as SGHNT and CDR2 as YYREEE (reference sequence). The CDR3 covers 16 residues. The CDR3 nucleotides read TGTGCCAGCAGCTTGCAGGACAGGCGGTGGGAAGAGACCCAGTACTTC. The encoded protein is CASSLQDRRWEETQYF.

The V call is TRBV6-2 or TRBV6-3, the J call TRBJ2-7; TRBD1 agrees at 7 bases. The CDR3 is 14 residues long. The germline V gene encodes CDR1 MNHEY and CDR2 SVGEGT. The V segment lost 6 bases and the J segment 1 base; nucleotides outside the gene matches: 6. The CDR3 DNA is TGTGCCAGCAGAAATCACAGGGGATCCTACGAGCAGTACTTC. Its protein product is CASRNHRGSYEQYF.

This clonotype was seen many times. This sequence joins TRBV28 and TRBJ2-3, with D possibly TRBD2 on 7 matching bases. The CDR3 length is 18 residues. V was trimmed by 7 bases and J by 1 base, leaving 24 bases between them. Germline assignment: CDR1 MDHEN and CDR2 SYDVKM. CDR3 coding DNA: TGTGCCAGCAACCCCTTAGTAGGGGGGGGCCTTGGCACAGATACGCAGTATTTT. Protein: CASNPLVGGGLGTDTQYF.

The chain is built from TRBV20-1 and TRBJ1-5; D is uncertain. V dropped 6 bases and J dropped 0 bases, with 18 bases sitting between them. CDR1 and CDR2 (germline): DFQATT, SNEGSKA (reference sequence). This CDR3 has 16 amino acids. The CDR3 coding sequence is TGCAGTGCCTATGGTGGAATTGGCAGTAGCAATCAGCCCCAGCATTTT. Encoded protein: CSAYGGIGSSNQPQHF.

There are many counts of this clonotype. The chain couples TRBV7-2 to TRBJ1-5; 7 bases agree with TRBD1. This CDR3 has 16 residues. Per the germline V gene, CDR1 is SGHTA and CDR2 is FQGNSA. J lost 7 bases, V lost 5 bases, and 14 bases had no gene match. CDR3 nucleotides: TGTGCCAGCAGCCGACGAAGACAGGGAAGGGGACAGCCCCAGCATTTT. Its translation: CASSRRRQGRGQPQHF.

This clonotype was observed a few times. The chain employs TRBV12-5 and TRBJ2-1, with TRBD1 identical over 8 bases. The CDR3 totals 13 residues. Germline-derived CDR1 and CDR2 are LGHNT and FRNRAP. Trimming at V came to 1 base and at J to 10 bases, leaving 3 bases not matched to a gene. CDR3 bases: TGTGCTAGTGGTTTGGACAGGGGGTGGGAGCAGTTCTTC. Its translation is CASGLDRGWEQFF. The full variable domain, in which reference TRBV12-5 and TRBJ2-1 provide the parts outside the CDR3, is DARVTQTPRHKVTEMGQEVTMRCQPILGHNTVFWYRQTMMQGLELLAYFRNRAPLDDSGMPKDRFSAEMPDATLATLKIQPSEPRDSAVYFCASGLDRGWEQFFGPGTRLTVL.

The chain recombines TRBV18 with TRBJ1-3; no firm D call. Germline-derived CDR1 and CDR2 are KGHSH and LQKENI. Trimming took off 6 bases at V and 1 base at J, with 13 bases between the two ends. CDR3 length equals 15 residues. In nucleotides, the CDR3 is TGTGCCAGCTCCCCGCGTCCAGAGTCTGGAAACACCATATATTTT. It codes for CASSPRPESGNTIYF.